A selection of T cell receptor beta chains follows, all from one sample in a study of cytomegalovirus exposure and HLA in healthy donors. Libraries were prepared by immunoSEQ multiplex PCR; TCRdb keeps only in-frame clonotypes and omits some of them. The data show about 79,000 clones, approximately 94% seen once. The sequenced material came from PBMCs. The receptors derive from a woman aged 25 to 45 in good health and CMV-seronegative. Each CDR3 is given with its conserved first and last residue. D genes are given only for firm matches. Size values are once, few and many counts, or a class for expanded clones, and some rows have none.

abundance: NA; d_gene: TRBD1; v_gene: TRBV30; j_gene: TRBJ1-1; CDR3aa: CAWSALGGYRGFQNTEAFF; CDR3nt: TGTGCCTGGAGTGCCCTTGGGGGTTACAGGGGTTTTCAGAACACTGAAGCTTTCTTT
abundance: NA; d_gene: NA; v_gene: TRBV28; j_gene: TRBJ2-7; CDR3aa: CASSLWTRSRSYEQYF; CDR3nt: TGTGCCAGCAGTTTATGGACTAGAAGTAGGTCCTACGAGCAGTACTTC
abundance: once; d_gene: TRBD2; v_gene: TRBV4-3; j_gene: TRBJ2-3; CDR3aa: CASSQLSGGSPTDTQYF; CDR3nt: TGCGCCAGCAGCCAACTTAGCGGGGGCTCCCCCACAGATACGCAGTATTTT
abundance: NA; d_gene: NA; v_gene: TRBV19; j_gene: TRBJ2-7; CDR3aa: CASSNTGGYEQYF; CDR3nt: TGTGCCAGTAGTAATACCGGGGGCTACGAGCAGTACTTC
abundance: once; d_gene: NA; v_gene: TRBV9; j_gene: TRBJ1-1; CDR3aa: CASSGGQGHTEAFF; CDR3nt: TGTGCCAGCAGCGGAGGGCAGGGGCACACTGAAGCTTTCTTT
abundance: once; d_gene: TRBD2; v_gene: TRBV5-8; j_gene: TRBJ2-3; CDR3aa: CASSRSLLAASTDTQYF; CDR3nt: TGTGCCAGCAGCCGTTCCTTACTAGCGGCTAGCACAGATACGCAGTATTTT
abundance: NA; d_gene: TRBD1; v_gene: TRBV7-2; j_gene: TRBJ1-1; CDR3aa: CASSPGQASYRQSAFF; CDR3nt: TGTGCCAGCAGTCCTGGACAGGCGAGTTATCGGCAATCGGCTTTCTTT
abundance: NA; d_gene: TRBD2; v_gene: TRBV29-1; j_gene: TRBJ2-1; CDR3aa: CSVVLPSGRYEQFF; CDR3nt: TGCAGCGTTGTCTTGCCTAGCGGGAGGTATGAGCAGTTCTTC
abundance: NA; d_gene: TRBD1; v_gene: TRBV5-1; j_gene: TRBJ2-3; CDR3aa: CASTPRSGQGTDTQYF; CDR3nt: TGCGCCAGCACCCCTCGGAGCGGACAGGGTACAGATACGCAGTATTTT
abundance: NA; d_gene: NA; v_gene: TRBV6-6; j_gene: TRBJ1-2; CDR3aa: CASSRGYNYGYTF; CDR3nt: TGTGCCAGCAGTAGGGGTTACAACTATGGCTACACCTTC
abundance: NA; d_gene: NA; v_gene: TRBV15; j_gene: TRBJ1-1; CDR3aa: CATSRPDMTEAFF; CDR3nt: TGTGCCACCAGCAGGCCAGACATGACTGAAGCTTTCTTT
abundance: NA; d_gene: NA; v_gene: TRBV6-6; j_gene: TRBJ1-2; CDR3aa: CASSFLQFYGYTF; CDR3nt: TGTGCCAGCAGTTTCTTACAGTTCTATGGCTACACCTTC
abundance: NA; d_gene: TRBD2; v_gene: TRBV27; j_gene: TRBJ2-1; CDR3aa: CASSTNPTSVNEQFF; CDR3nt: TGTGCCAGCAGTACCAACCCCACTAGCGTCAATGAGCAGTTCTTC
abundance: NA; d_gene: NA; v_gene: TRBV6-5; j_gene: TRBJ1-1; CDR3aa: CASSYDSLRTEAFF; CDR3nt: TGTGCCAGCAGTTACGACAGCCTGAGGACTGAAGCTTTCTTT
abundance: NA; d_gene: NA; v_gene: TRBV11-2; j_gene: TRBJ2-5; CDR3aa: CASSLAGGQETQYF; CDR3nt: TGTGCCAGCAGCTTAGCTGGCGGCCAAGAGACCCAGTACTTC
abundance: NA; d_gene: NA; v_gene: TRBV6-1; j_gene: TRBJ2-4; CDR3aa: CASSVRTSNIQYF; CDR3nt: TGTGCCAGCAGTGTACGGACATCAAACATTCAGTACTTC
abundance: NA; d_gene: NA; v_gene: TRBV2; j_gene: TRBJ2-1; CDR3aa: CASSEGGTYNEQFF; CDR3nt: TGTGCCAGCAGTGAAGGGGGGACTTACAATGAGCAGTTCTTC
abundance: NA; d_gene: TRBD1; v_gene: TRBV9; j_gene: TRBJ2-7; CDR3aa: CASSVAGDSSYEQYF; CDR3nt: TGTGCCAGCAGCGTAGCCGGGGACAGCTCCTACGAGCAGTACTTC
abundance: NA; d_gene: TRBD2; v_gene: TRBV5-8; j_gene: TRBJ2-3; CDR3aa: CASSSGVISGGRVVDTQYF; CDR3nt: TGTGCCAGCAGCTCGGGGGTTATTTCCGGCGGGAGGGTCGTGGATACGCAGTATTTT
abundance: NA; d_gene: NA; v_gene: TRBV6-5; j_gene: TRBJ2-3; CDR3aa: CASSYPQAAQYF; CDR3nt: TGTGCCAGCAGTTACCCCCAAGCGGCGCAGTATTTT
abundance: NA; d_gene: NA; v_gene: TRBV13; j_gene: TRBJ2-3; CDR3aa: CASSNLRRGISTDTQYF; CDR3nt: TGTGCCAGCAGCAATCTCCGTCGAGGGATAAGCACAGATACGCAGTATTTT
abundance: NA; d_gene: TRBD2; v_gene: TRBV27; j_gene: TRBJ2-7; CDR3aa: CASKRTSGGSFNYEQYF; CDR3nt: TGTGCCAGCAAAAGGACTAGCGGGGGGTCCTTCAACTACGAGCAGTACTTC
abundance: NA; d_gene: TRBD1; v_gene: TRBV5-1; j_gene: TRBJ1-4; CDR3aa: CASSLGTATRNEKLFF; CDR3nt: TGCGCCAGCAGCCTCGGGACAGCGACCCGTAATGAAAAACTGTTTTTT